The 20 T cell receptor beta chains below come from one sample, sequenced in a study of blood T cell repertoires in COVID-19. Clones were sequenced by immunoSEQ multiplex PCR, and TCRdb holds only the in-frame ones, with some missing. The sample includes 130,000 to 150,000 clones, approximately 86% of them seen just once. The sample taken for sequencing was peripheral blood. These receptors all come from a woman between 50 and 59 years old with acute or convalescent COVID-19.

About this clone itself: This same CDR3 is encoded by further DNA sequences in the sample. This chain uses TRBV10-1 with TRBJ1-2, with 7 bases aligning to TRBD1. CDR1 WNHNN and CDR2 SYGVQD come from the germline V gene (reference sequence). V was clipped by 6 bases and J by 4 bases; unmatched bases: 5. CDR3 size: 13 residues. The CDR3 DNA follows: TGCGCCAGCAGCGACAGGGTTGGCTATGGCTACACCTTC. This sequence encodes CASSDRVGYGYTF.

The chain carries TRBV2 and TRBJ1-3; 7 positions agree with TRBD1. V dropped 6 bases and J dropped 4; count of bases not matched to a gene: 6. The CDR3 loop spans 14 amino acids. Germline V gives CDR1 SNHLY, CDR2 FYNNEI. CDR3 coding DNA: TGTGCCAGCAGAAGGGACAGCCTCGGAAACACCATATATTTT. Encoded protein: CASRRDSLGNTIYF.

The CDR3 region is CASSLGAWDRGLYQPQHF. DNA for the CDR3: TGTGCCAGCAGCTTAGGAGCCTGGGACAGGGGGTTGTATCAGCCCCAGCATTTT. The chain uses TRBV7-9 and TRBJ1-5; 11 positions match TRBD1. CDR3 length: 18 amino acids. V trimming: 1 base; J trimming: 5 bases; junction bases outside the gene matches: 10. From germline, CDR1 is SEHNR and CDR2 FQNEAQ (reference sequence).

This chain joins TRBV30 and TRBJ2-1; D not resolved. CDR3 length: 13 amino acids. The V end lost 4 bases, the J end lost 0 bases, and 7 bases lay between the germline ends. The V gene's germline CDR1 is GTSNPN and CDR2 SVGIG (reference sequence). The CDR3 loop reads CAWTKSSYNEQFF. DNA of the CDR3: TGTGCCTGGACTAAGAGCTCCTACAATGAGCAGTTCTTC.

The chain is built from TRBV9 and TRBJ2-2; 8 bases align to TRBD2. CDR1 is SGDLS and CDR2 is YYNGEE in the germline V gene. The CDR3 spans 15 residues. The V and J ends lost 4 bases and 6 bases, in that order; junction bases with no gene match: 8. CDR3 region: CASSFQSGRPGELFF. The CDR3 DNA sequence: TGTGCCAGCAGCTTCCAGAGCGGGAGACCCGGGGAGCTGTTTTTT.

The gene calls are TRBV4-1 and TRBJ2-7, with D tentatively TRBD2 (7 bases). CDR1 and CDR2 from the germline V gene are MGHRA and YSYEKL. The CDR3 is 14 amino acids. The V and J ends lost 3 bases and 7 bases respectively, with 16 bases between them. The CDR3 bases are TGCGCCAGCAGCCAGCTAGGGGGGGCAAGGGAGCAGTACTTC. Protein: CASSQLGGAREQYF.

J is TRBJ1-4 and V is TRBV13, with D maybe TRBD1 (6 bases). The CDR3 sequence is 16 residues long. CDR1 and CDR2 from the germline V gene are PRHDT and FYEKMQ (reference sequence). V was shortened by 4 bases and J by 5 bases, with 17 bases between the two germline ends. CDR3 loop: CASSSKTRDKNEKLFF. The DNA of the CDR3 is TGTGCCAGCAGCTCAAAAACCCGGGACAAGAATGAAAAACTGTTTTTT.

The rearrangement uses TRBV7-2 and TRBJ2-2; 12 nucleotides align to TRBD2. Germline V gene sequence: CDR1 SGHTA, CDR2 FQGNSA. The CDR3 extends over 18 amino acids. V dropped 1 base and J dropped 4; count of bases not matched to a gene: 7. The CDR3 spells CASSLGPPGLAGTGELFF. The CDR3 coding sequence is TGTGCCAGCAGCTTAGGGCCCCCGGGACTAGCGGGCACCGGGGAGCTGTTTTTT.

The genes are TRBV27 and TRBJ2-7, with 7 bases that match TRBD2. CDR1 MNHEY and CDR2 SMNVEV come from the germline V gene (reference sequence). The V gene end was trimmed by 4 bases and the J gene end by 6 bases; junction bases not matched to a gene: 9. This CDR3 has 14 amino acids. CDR3 sequence: CASSWSSGPIEQYF. CDR3 nucleotide sequence: TGTGCCAGCAGTTGGTCTAGCGGACCCATCGAGCAGTACTTC.

The chain combines TRBV11-3 with TRBJ2-1, with a weak D call TRBD1 (5 bases). This CDR3 is built from 15 residues. V lost 5 bases to trimming and J lost 6 bases, with 17 bases between them. CDR1 and CDR2 (germline): SGHNT, YENEEA. The CDR3 DNA follows: TGTGCCAGCAGCAAGGGGCCTACATCTTTCAATGAGCAGTTCTTC. Translating it yields CASSKGPTSFNEQFF.

V and J are TRBV9 and TRBJ2-5; 9 nucleotides agree with TRBD2. J gave up 1 base and V 3 bases, and 7 bases lay outside the gene matches. The CDR3 is 16 amino acids. Looked up from germline, CDR1 is SGDLS and CDR2 is YYNGEE. CDR3 region: CASSGWGGGAQETQYF. CDR3 sequence (DNA): TGTGCCAGCAGCGGCTGGGGCGGGGGGGCCCAAGAGACCCAGTACTTC.

The genes are TRBV7-8 and TRBJ2-1; the D gene is possibly TRBD2 (6 bases). Germline CDR1 SGHVS, CDR2 FQNEAQ. V was pared by 1 base and J by 1 base, with 8 bases between. This CDR3 has 15 amino acids. DNA of the CDR3: TGTGCCAGCAGCTTAGGCGGGGAGTCCTACAATGAGCAGTTCTTC. Its protein is CASSLGGESYNEQFF.

The chain joins TRBV6-6 to TRBJ1-1, with TRBD1 matching 9 bases. With V trimmed by 3 bases and J by 5 bases, 4 bases remained unmatched. Germline V lookup: CDR1 MNHNY, CDR2 SVGAGI (reference sequence). This CDR3 is built from 14 residues. The CDR3 nucleotides read TGTGCCAGCAGTTATGGAGGACAGGGGACTGAAGCTTTCTTT. Residues: CASSYGGQGTEAFF.

The CDR3 DNA reads TGTGCCAGCAGGGACACTAACACCGGGGAGCTGTTTTTT. Translation: CASRDTNTGELFF. The V and J genes are TRBV2 and TRBJ2-2, with TRBD1 as a possible D gene (5 bases). The V gene lost 6 bases and the J gene lost 2 bases, with 7 bases spanning the gap. Germline lookup yields CDR1 SNHLY and CDR2 FYNNEI. The CDR3 spans 13 residues.

The chain uses TRBV12-5 and TRBJ2-7; TRBD2 matches at 9 bases. Looked up from germline, CDR1 is LGHNT and CDR2 is FRNRAP. Trimming removed 1 base from V and 2 bases from J; junction bases left unmatched: 6. The CDR3 length is 16 residues. The CDR3 bases are TGTGCTAGTGGTTTGGCTACTAGCGGGTTGGCCTACGAGCAGTACTTC. Translating it yields CASGLATSGLAYEQYF.

The chain links TRBV28 to TRBJ2-7, with 9 bases aligning to TRBD1. The CDR3 contains 13 residues. From germline, CDR1 is MDHEN and CDR2 SYDVKM. After removal of 8 bases from V and 2 bases from J, the junction contained 4 bases not matched to a gene. CDR3 nucleotide sequence: TGTGCCAGCGGGGACAGGGTTGCCTACGAGCAGTACTTC. The encoded protein is CASGDRVAYEQYF. The complete variable domain, with remaining parts taken from reference TRBV28 and TRBJ2-7, reads DVKVTQSSRYLVKRTGEKVFLECVQDMDHENMFWYRQDPGLGLRLIYFSYDVKMKEKGDIPEGYSVSREKKERFSLILESASTNQTSMYLCASGDRVAYEQYFGPGTRLTVT.

The chain combines TRBV7-3 with TRBJ2-3; maybe TRBD2 (6 bases). CDR3 size: 14 residues. V was pared by 8 bases and J by 0 bases, with 12 bases between. Germline loops: CDR1 SGHTA, CDR2 FQGTGA. As DNA, the CDR3 is TGTGCCAGCGGGGAAGGGACTAGCACAGATACGCAGTATTTT. This gives the protein CASGEGTSTDTQYF. Based on the CDR3 plus reference TRBV7-3 and TRBJ2-3, the full variable domain is GAGVSQTPSNKVTEKGKYVELRCDPISGHTALYWYRQSLGQGPEFLIYFQGTGAADDSGLPNDRFFAVRPEGSVSTLKIQRTERGDSAVYLCASGEGTSTDTQYFGPGTRLTVL.

The V call is TRBV6-6, the J call TRBJ1-2; D is possibly TRBD1 (5 bases). Trimming cost V 7 bases and J 2 bases, with 14 bases left between them. This CDR3 has 14 amino acids. CDR1 and CDR2 (germline): MNHNY, SVGAGI (reference sequence). Here the CDR3 DNA reads TGTGCCAGCACCTCGGGGGGGGGAAACTATGGCTACACCTTC. Protein product: CASTSGGGNYGYTF.

The chain is built from TRBV28 and TRBJ2-3; 11 nucleotides line up with TRBD2. In germline, CDR1 is MDHEN, CDR2 SYDVKM. Germline trimming cut 5 bases from V and 2 bases from J; bases unmatched to any gene: 6. The CDR3 sequence is 16 residues long. The CDR3 spells CASSGASGGFTDTQYF. The CDR3 DNA sequence: TGTGCCAGCAGTGGCGCTAGCGGGGGGTTCACAGATACGCAGTATTTT. The full variable domain, its missing parts supplied by reference TRBV28 and TRBJ2-3, is DVKVTQSSRYLVKRTGEKVFLECVQDMDHENMFWYRQDPGLGLRLIYFSYDVKMKEKGDIPEGYSVSREKKERFSLILESASTNQTSMYLCASSGASGGFTDTQYFGPGTRLTVL.

The V gene is TRBV5-1, the J gene TRBJ2-6; 10 bases match TRBD1. CDR3 length: 17 amino acids. Trimming removed 4 bases from V and 4 bases from J; junction bases left unmatched: 8. Germline values: CDR1 SGHRS, CDR2 YFSETQ. The CDR3 DNA reads TGCGCCAGCAGCCTTGGGACAGGGGTAGAAGGGGCCAACGTCCTGACTTTC. This translates into CASSLGTGVEGANVLTF. Filled out from reference TRBV5-1 and TRBJ2-6, the complete variable domain reads KAGVTQTPRYLIKTRGQQVTLSCSPISGHRSVSWYQQTPGQGLQFLFEYFSETQRNKGNFPGRFSGRQFSNSRSEMNVSTLELGDSALYLCASSLGTGVEGANVLTFGAGSRLTVL.